This T cell receptor (beta chain) derives from a study of CD8+ T cells in alopecia areata. Whole-study context: Treatment of the treated patients consisted of oral tofacitinib, 5 to 10 mg twice daily. Treatment with tofacitinib (6 to 18 months) was followed by 6 months off drug.

The study, taken as a whole, reports: Uncertain still, given a single nonresponder, is whether baseline CD8+ expansion links to response. Higher clonality was seen in lesional scalp than in normal scalp, especially in alopecia totalis/universalis.

Treatment reported: oral pan-JAK inhibitor, 5-10 mg twice daily. RNA extraction was followed by reverse transcription into cDNA, which acted as the sequencing template. Using immunoSEQ multiplex PCR, the repertoire was profiled, and TCRdb retains in-frame clones only, with some absent. The repertoire holds 70,000 or so clones, with approximately 30% as singletons. This clone showed up just a few times. Its antigen is as yet unknown. The receptor's source is a human donor with alopecia areata. Sequences were derived from CD8+ T cells sorted from blood, sampled at week 4, from a patient treated with tofacitinib.

CDR3 region: CASSFEGPYTDTQYF. Here the CDR3 DNA reads TGTGCCAGCAGCTTCGAGGGGCCCTACACAGATACGCAGTATTTT. The V and J genes are TRBV5-6 and TRBJ2-3; the D call may be TRBD1 or TRBD2 (5 bases each). Germline CDR1 SGHDT, CDR2 YYEEEE. The CDR3 is 15 amino acids. V lost 2 bases and J 2 bases, leaving 12 bases between the germline ends.